This T cell receptor (beta chain) stems from a study of blood T cell repertoires in COVID-19. V dropped 2 bases and J dropped 0 bases, with 9 bases sitting between them. This CDR3 contains 15 residues. Germline V gives CDR1 KGHDR, CDR2 SFDVKD. Only in-frame clones appear in the TCRdb table, and some are missing; sequencing was by immunoSEQ multiplex PCR. The sample lists some 170,000 clones, 75% to 85% occurring once. This chain uses TRBV24-1 with TRBJ1-2; the D gene is possibly TRBD1 (5 bases). The sequenced sample was PBMCs or T cells enriched from blood (not recorded which). The receptor's source is a middle-aged man who had recovered from COVID-19. The CDR3: CATSDSTVPNYGYTF. The CDR3 region has the DNA TGTGCCACCAGTGATTCGACAGTACCTAACTATGGCTACACCTTC.